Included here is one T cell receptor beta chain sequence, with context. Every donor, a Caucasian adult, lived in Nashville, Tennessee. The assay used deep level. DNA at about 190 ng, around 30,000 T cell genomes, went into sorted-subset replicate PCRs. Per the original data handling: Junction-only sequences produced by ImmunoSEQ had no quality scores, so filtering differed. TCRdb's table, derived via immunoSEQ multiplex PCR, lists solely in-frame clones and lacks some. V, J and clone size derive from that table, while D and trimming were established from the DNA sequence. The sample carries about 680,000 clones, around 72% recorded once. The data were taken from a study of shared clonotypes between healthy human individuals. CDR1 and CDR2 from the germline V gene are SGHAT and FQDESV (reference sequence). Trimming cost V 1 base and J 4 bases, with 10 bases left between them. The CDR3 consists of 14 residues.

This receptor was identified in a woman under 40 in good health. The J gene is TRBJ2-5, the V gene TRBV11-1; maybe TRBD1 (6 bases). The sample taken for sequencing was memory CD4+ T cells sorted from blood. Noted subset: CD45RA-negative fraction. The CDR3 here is CASSLEGVRETQYF. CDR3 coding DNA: TGTGCCAGCAGCTTAGAGGGGGTCAGAGAGACCCAGTACTTC.